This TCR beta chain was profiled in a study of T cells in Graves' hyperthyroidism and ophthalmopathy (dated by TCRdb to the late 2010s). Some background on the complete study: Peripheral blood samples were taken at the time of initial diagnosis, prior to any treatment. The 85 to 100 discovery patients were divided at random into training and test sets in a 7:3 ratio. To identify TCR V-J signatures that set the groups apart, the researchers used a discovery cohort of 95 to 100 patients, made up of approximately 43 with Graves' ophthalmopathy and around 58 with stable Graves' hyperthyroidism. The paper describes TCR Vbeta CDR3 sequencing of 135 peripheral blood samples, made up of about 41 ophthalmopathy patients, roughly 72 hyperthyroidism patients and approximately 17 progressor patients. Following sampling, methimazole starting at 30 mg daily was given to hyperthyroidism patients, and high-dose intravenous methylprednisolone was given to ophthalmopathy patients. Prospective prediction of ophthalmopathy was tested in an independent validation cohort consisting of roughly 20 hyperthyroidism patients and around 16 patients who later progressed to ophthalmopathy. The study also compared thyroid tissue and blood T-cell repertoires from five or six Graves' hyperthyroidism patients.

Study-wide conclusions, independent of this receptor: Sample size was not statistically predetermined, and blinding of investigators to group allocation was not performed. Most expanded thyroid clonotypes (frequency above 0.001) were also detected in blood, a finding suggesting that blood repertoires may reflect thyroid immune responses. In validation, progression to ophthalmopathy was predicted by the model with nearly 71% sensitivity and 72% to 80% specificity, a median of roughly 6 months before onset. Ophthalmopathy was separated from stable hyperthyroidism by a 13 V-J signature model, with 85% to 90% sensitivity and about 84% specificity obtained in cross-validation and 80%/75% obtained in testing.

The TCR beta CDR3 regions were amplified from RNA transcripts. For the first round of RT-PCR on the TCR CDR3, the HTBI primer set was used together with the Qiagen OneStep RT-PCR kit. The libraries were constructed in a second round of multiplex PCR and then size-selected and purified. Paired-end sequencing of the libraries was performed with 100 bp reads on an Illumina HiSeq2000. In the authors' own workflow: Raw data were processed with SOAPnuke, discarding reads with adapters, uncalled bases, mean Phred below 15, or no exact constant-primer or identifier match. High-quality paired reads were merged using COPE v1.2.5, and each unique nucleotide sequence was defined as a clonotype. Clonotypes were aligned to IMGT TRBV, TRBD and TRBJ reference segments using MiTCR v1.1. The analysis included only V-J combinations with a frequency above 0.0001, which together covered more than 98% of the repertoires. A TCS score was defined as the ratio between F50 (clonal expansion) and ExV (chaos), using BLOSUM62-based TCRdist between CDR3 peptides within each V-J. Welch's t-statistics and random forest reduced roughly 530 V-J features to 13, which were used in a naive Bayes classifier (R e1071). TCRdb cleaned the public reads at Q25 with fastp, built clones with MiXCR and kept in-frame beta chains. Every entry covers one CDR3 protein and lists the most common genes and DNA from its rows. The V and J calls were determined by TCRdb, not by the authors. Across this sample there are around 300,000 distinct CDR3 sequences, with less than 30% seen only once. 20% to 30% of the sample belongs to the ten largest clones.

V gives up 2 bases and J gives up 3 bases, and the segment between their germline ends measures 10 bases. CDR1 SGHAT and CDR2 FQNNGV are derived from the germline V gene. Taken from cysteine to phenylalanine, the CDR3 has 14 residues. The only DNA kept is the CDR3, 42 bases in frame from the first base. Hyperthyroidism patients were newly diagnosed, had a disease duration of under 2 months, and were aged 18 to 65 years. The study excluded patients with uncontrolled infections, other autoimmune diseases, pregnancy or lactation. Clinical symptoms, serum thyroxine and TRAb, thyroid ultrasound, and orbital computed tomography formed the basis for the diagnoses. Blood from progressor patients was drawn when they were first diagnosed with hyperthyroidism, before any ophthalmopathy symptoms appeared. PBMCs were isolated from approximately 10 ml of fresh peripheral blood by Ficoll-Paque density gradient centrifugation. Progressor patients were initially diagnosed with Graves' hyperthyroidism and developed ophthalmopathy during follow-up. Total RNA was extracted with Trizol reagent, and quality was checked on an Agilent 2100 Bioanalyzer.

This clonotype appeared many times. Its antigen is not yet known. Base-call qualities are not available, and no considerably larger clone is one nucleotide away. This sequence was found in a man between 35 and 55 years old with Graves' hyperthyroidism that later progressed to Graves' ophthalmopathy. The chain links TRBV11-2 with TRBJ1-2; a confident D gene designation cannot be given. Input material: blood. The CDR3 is CASSLRVQDYGYTF. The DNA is TGTGCCAGCAGCTTACGTGTTCAGGACTATGGCTACACCTTC. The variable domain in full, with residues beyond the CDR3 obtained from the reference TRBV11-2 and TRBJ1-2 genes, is EAGVAQSPRYKIIEKRQSVAFWCNPISGHATLYWYQQILGQGPKLLIQFQNNGVVDDSQLPKDRFSAERLKGVDSTLKIQPAKLEDSAVYLCASSLRVQDYGYTFGSGTRLTVV.